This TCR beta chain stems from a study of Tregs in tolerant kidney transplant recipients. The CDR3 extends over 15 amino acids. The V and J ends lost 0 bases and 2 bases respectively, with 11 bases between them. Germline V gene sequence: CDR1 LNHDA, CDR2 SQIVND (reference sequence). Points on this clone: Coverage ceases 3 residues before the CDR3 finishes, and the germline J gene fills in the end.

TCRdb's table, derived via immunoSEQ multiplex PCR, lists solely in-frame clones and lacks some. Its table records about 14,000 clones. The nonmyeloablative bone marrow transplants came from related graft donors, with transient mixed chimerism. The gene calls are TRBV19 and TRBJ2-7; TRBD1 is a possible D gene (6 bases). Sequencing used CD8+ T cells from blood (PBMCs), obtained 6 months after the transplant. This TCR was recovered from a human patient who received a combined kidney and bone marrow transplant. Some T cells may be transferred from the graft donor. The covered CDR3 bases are TGTGCCAGTAGTATAGATCGACAGGTCCCCTACGAG. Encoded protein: CASSIDRQVPYE. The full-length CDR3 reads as CASSIDRQVPYEQYF. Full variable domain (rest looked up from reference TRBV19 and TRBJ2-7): DGGITQSPKYLFRKEGQNVTLSCEQNLNHDAMYWYRQDPGQGLRLIYYSQIVNDFQKGDIAEGYSVSREKKESFPLTVTSAQKNPTAFYLCASSIDRQVPYEQYFGPGTRLTVT.